The 17 T cell receptor beta chains listed next were all sequenced from one sample in a study of shared clonotypes between healthy human individuals. TCRdb's copy holds only in-frame clones and misses some; the assay was immunoSEQ multiplex PCR. The table has a few hundred thousand clones, approximately 79% seen once; the top ten hold around a tenth. Sequencing was done on a sample of memory CD4+ T cells sorted from blood. The subset was: CD45RA-negative fraction. The receptors originated from a man aged 25-45 years in good health.

This clone has just a few counts. V gene TRBV5-4 combines with J gene TRBJ1-1; the D gene is possibly TRBD1 (6 bases). The CDR3 contains 15 residues. The V end lost 3 bases, the J end lost 0 bases, and 12 bases lay between the germline ends. CDR1 is SGHNT and CDR2 is YYREEE in the germline V gene (reference sequence). The CDR3 DNA follows: TGTGCCAGCAGCTACGGACAGAGCATGAACACTGAAGCTTTCTTT. Encoded protein: CASSYGQSMNTEAFF.

The chain links TRBV9 to TRBJ2-7, with D unclear. CDR1 SGDLS and CDR2 YYNGEE come from the germline V gene. The CDR3 has 14 residues. Trimming removed 0 bases from V and 3 bases from J, with 10 bases in between. The CDR3 coding sequence is TGTGCCAGCAGCGTAGAGGTACGCGGCTACGAGCAGTACTTC. Residues: CASSVEVRGYEQYF.

This rearrangement joins TRBV4-1 to TRBJ2-5, with D uncertain. CDR3 length equals 14 residues. Trimming pared 0 bases from V and 0 bases from J, leaving 5 bases between. Looked up from germline, CDR1 is MGHRA and CDR2 is YSYEKL. For the CDR3, the DNA is TGCGCCAGCAGCCAAGATTCGGACCAAGAGACCCAGTACTTC. Its protein is CASSQDSDQETQYF.

The V gene is TRBV2, the J gene TRBJ2-1; TRBD1 matches at 8 bases. V shed 7 bases, J shed 7 bases, and the junction held 6 bases outside the gene matches. The CDR3 runs to 13 residues. The germline V gene has CDR1 SNHLY and CDR2 FYNNEI. CDR3 in amino acids: CASKQGAENEQFF. The DNA for the CDR3 is TGTGCCAGCAAGCAGGGGGCGGAGAATGAGCAGTTCTTC.

This clone has just a few counts. The chain combines TRBV4-1 with TRBJ2-1; D is unresolved. Germline assignment: CDR1 MGHRA and CDR2 YSYEKL. The CDR3 is made up of 16 amino acids. V lost 1 base and J 1 base, leaving 11 bases between the germline ends. Here the CDR3 reads CASSQVDLISYNEQFF. In nucleotides, the CDR3 is TGCGCCAGCAGCCAAGTAGATCTGATATCCTACAATGAGCAGTTCTTC.

This clone appeared a few times. J is TRBJ1-5 and V is TRBV2, with D unresolved. Deletions cut 7 bases from V and 2 bases from J, with 12 bases between. Germline CDR1 and CDR2: SNHLY and FYNNEI. The CDR3 sequence is 14 residues long. CDR3 in DNA: TGTGCCAGCACCGCGTCGGGTGGCAATCAGCCCCAGCATTTT. It encodes CASTASGGNQPQHF.

This clone was observed a handful of times. The genes are TRBV20-1 and TRBJ1-1, with unresolved D. V lost 8 bases and J lost 8, with 12 bases in between. CDR3 length equals 10 residues. Germline V gives CDR1 DFQATT, CDR2 SNEGSKA (reference sequence). CDR3 DNA: TGCAGTCCCTGGAACCCGGAAGCTTTCTTT. Translating it yields CSPWNPEAFF.

This chain uses TRBV7-9 with TRBJ1-2; D gene unclear. V lost 6 bases, J lost 8 bases, and 10 bases lay in between. The CDR3 spans 11 residues. Per the germline V gene, CDR1 is SEHNR and CDR2 is FQNEAQ (reference sequence). CDR3 residues: CASRAPMGYTF. The CDR3 nucleotides read TGTGCCAGCAGGGCACCAATGGGCTACACCTTC.

The gene calls are TRBV5-1 and TRBJ2-2; D gene ambiguous. Trimming cost V 0 bases and J 0 bases, with 9 bases left between them. The CDR3 is 16 amino acids. CDR1 and CDR2 from the germline V gene are SGHRS and YFSETQ. CDR3 nucleotides: TGCGCCAGCAGCTTGGAAGCCGTCGCGAACACCGGGGAGCTGTTTTTT. Amino acid sequence: CASSLEAVANTGELFF.

The J gene is TRBJ2-1, the V gene TRBV6-1, with D unresolved. CDR3 length: 11 amino acids. V lost 5 bases, J lost 7 bases, and 6 bases lay in between. Germline values: CDR1 MNHNS, CDR2 SASEGT. CDR3 bases: TGTGCCAGCAGTCATCCTAATGAGCAGTTCTTC. Residues: CASSHPNEQFF.

The rearrangement joins TRBV27 to TRBJ2-1; 8 nucleotides align to TRBD1. Germline assignment: CDR1 MNHEY and CDR2 SMNVEV (reference sequence). There are 15 residues in the CDR3. V gave up 3 bases and J gave up 6 bases; unmatched junction bases: 7. As DNA, the CDR3 is TGTGCCAGCAGTTTCCAACGGGACAGGTTCAATGAGCAGTTCTTC. Its protein is CASSFQRDRFNEQFF.

The chain recombines TRBV28 with TRBJ2-7; D gene uncertain. The CDR3 is 12 residues long. Germline V gene data show CDR1 as MDHEN and CDR2 as SYDVKM. Trimming cost V 4 bases and J 2 bases, with 6 bases left between them. Written as DNA, the CDR3 is TGTGCCAGCAGTTCCGACACCTACGAGCAGTACTTC. It specifies CASSSDTYEQYF. The full variable domain, rest sourced from reference TRBV28 and TRBJ2-7, is DVKVTQSSRYLVKRTGEKVFLECVQDMDHENMFWYRQDPGLGLRLIYFSYDVKMKEKGDIPEGYSVSREKKERFSLILESASTNQTSMYLCASSSDTYEQYFGPGTRLTVT.

The rearrangement links TRBV2 to TRBJ2-1; 7 bases are a match to TRBD2. The germline CDR1 and CDR2 sequences are SNHLY and FYNNEI. With V trimmed by 8 bases and J by 2 bases, 6 bases remained unmatched. The CDR3 consists of 14 residues. CDR3 in DNA: TGTGCCAGCCGGAGGGCGGGAGCCTACAATGAGCAGTTCTTC. This gives the protein CASRRAGAYNEQFF. The complete variable domain, with remaining parts taken from reference TRBV2 and TRBJ2-1, reads EPEVTQTPSHQVTQMGQEVILRCVPISNHLYFYWYRQILGQKVEFLVSFYNNEISEKSEIFDDQFSVERPDGSNFTLKIRSTKLEDSAMYFCASRRAGAYNEQFFGPGTRLTVL.

The chain carries TRBV2 and TRBJ2-1; D is perhaps TRBD2 (5 bases). The V gene's germline CDR1 is SNHLY and CDR2 FYNNEI. The CDR3 extends over 15 amino acids. V lost 2 bases and J lost 2, with 10 bases in between. CDR3 sequence (DNA): TGTGCCAGCAGTGAATCGGGAATCACCTACAATGAGCAGTTCTTC. Translation gives CASSESGITYNEQFF. Looking up the rest from reference TRBV2 and TRBJ2-1 gives the full variable domain: EPEVTQTPSHQVTQMGQEVILRCVPISNHLYFYWYRQILGQKVEFLVSFYNNEISEKSEIFDDQFSVERPDGSNFTLKIRSTKLEDSAMYFCASSESGITYNEQFFGPGTRLTVL.

The chain combines TRBV5-6 with TRBJ2-7; no clear D. There are 11 residues in the CDR3. Germline CDR1 and CDR2: SGHDT and YYEEEE. The V gene lost 4 bases and the J gene lost 3 bases, with 5 bases spanning the gap. The CDR3 bases are TGTGCCAGCAGCCGGTACTACGAGCAGTACTTC. It codes for CASSRYYEQYF.

The V call is TRBV11-2, the J call TRBJ2-1; tentatively, D is TRBD2 (5 bases). CDR1 is SGHAT and CDR2 is FQNNGV in the germline V gene. V lost 1 base and J 4 bases, leaving 17 bases between the germline ends. This CDR3 comprises 17 residues. The CDR3, as DNA: TGTGCCAGCAGCTTAGTGGCCTCAGCGGCCGCGTACAATGAGCAGTTCTTC. Translation: CASSLVASAAAYNEQFF. The full variable domain, its missing parts supplied by reference TRBV11-2 and TRBJ2-1, is EAGVAQSPRYKIIEKRQSVAFWCNPISGHATLYWYQQILGQGPKLLIQFQNNGVVDDSQLPKDRFSAERLKGVDSTLKIQPAKLEDSAVYLCASSLVASAAAYNEQFFGPGTRLTVL.

The chain uses TRBV6-5 and TRBJ2-2; weak D call: TRBD2 (6 bases). Germline values: CDR1 MNHEY, CDR2 SVGAGI. V dropped 8 bases and J dropped 0 bases, with 13 bases sitting between them. The CDR3 has 15 amino acids. This chain's CDR3 is CASRLSGTNTGELFF. The CDR3 DNA follows: TGTGCCAGCCGACTTAGCGGCACGAACACCGGGGAGCTGTTTTTT.